Following are 4 T cell receptor beta chains from one sample sequenced in a study of control samples from healthy donors and cancer patients. Only in-frame clones appear in the TCRdb table, and some are missing; sequencing was by immunoSEQ multiplex PCR. The sample yields 45,000 to 60,000 clones, about 93% seen once. The sample consisted of blood. These receptors were obtained from a man in his thirties or forties in good health.

The CDR3 is CASSSRAVRRNTEAFF. The CDR3 coding sequence is TGTGCCAGCAGCTCCCGGGCCGTCAGGAGGAACACTGAAGCTTTCTTT. V and J are TRBV7-3 and TRBJ1-1, with D unresolved. The CDR3 covers 16 residues. V was pared by 4 bases and J by 1 base, with 16 bases between. Per the germline V gene, CDR1 is SGHTA and CDR2 is FQGTGA.

The rearrangement joins TRBV7-4 to TRBJ1-4, with D uncertain. The CDR3 runs 14 residues. Germline CDR1 reads SGHVT; CDR2 reads SQSDAQ. V lost 5 bases and J 8 bases, leaving 15 bases between the germline ends. The CDR3 region has the DNA TGTGCCAGCAGCCAGGTATTTTGGAACGAAAAACTGTTTTTT. As protein: CASSQVFWNEKLFF.

V is TRBV5-1 and J is TRBJ1-2, with TRBD1 matching 8 bases. CDR3 length equals 17 residues. V lost 0 bases, J lost 4 bases, and 11 bases stayed unmatched. CDR1 is SGHRS, CDR2 YFSETQ, per germline. The CDR3 reads CASSLATERQGTYGYTF. CDR3 DNA: TGCGCCAGCAGCTTGGCGACAGAAAGACAGGGGACCTATGGCTACACCTTC.

The chain recombines TRBV9 with TRBJ1-2, with a possible D match to TRBD1 (5 bases). Trimming stripped 0 bases from V and 3 bases from J, with 9 bases between. The CDR3 totals 14 residues. Germline V gene sequence: CDR1 SGDLS, CDR2 YYNGEE. CDR3: CASSVDQGHYGYTF. CDR3 nucleotides: TGTGCCAGCAGCGTAGATCAGGGACACTATGGCTACACCTTC.